This T cell receptor beta chain was retrieved from a study of T-cell memory formation after mild COVID-19. Study outcomes and limitations: Clones from the second wave (peaking day 37) had unconfirmed SARS-CoV-2 specificity.

V lost 6 bases and J 0 bases, leaving 15 bases between the germline ends. CDR3 length: 16 residues. CDR1 is DFQATT and CDR2 is SNEGSKA in the germline V gene (reference sequence). TCRdb reprocessed the 5' RACE reads via MiXCR and lists one record per CDR3 protein. The data contain roughly 180,000 distinct CDR3 sequences, 18% of them singletons. Of note for this clonotype: The antigen remains unidentified.

The V gene is TRBV20-1, the J gene TRBJ1-6; a weak D match, TRBD1 (5 bases). The source of this sequence is a man aged 18-30 years who had mild COVID-19 (a few samples of this study predate the infection). Cell type and time point are not known. Material for sequencing was PBMCs or a T cell subset sorted from them (not recorded which). In DNA form, the CDR3 reads TGCAGTGCCCCGAGTGGGGGTAGCTCCTATAATTCACCCCTCCACTTT. It yields the protein CSAPSGGSSYNSPLHF.